This T cell receptor (beta chain) comes out of a study of technical replicates of blood from a handful of donors. Produced via immunoSEQ multiplex PCR; TCRdb's table is partial and in-frame only. The sample lists under 70,000 clones; roughly 92% were seen once. The CDR3 has 15 amino acids. Germline CDR1 is MNHEY and CDR2 is SMNVEV (reference sequence). V lost 3 bases and J 2 bases, leaving 10 bases between the germline ends. This TCR was recovered from a human donor in good health. Some clones in this sample may be carry-over from other donors' samples. This chain uses TRBV27 with TRBJ2-2; weak D call: TRBD1 (5 bases). Sequenced input: PBMCs. The CDR3 is CASSFGRANTGELFF. The CDR3 DNA follows: TGTGCCAGCAGTTTCGGCAGGGCTAACACCGGGGAGCTGTTTTTT.